One and the same sample provided the 9 T cell receptor beta chains below, sequenced in a study of neurological immune-mediated disorders. TCRdb fed the 5' RACE reads into MiXCR, producing one record per CDR3 protein. The data show 25,000 to 30,000 distinct CDR3 sequences, roughly a quarter seen once. Sequencing was done on a sample of CD4+ T cells from blood. The receptor source for this set is a man between 45 and 60 years old with HTLV-1-associated myelopathy (HAM/TSP).

This clonotype was counted many times. The chain joins TRBV29-1 to TRBJ2-1, with D tentatively TRBD1 or TRBD2 (5 bases each). V was trimmed by 4 bases and J by 1 base, leaving 14 bases between them. There are 15 residues in the CDR3. The germline CDR1 and CDR2 sequences are SQVTM and ANQGSEA. CDR3 coding DNA: TGCAGCGTTGTCGAGGGGCGGGCTTCCTACAATGAGCAGTTCTTC. This translates into CSVVEGRASYNEQFF.

Ten or more counts support this clonotype. This chain uses TRBV20-1 with TRBJ1-1; the D gene is possibly TRBD1 (6 bases). Trimming cost V 3 bases and J 4 bases, with 15 bases left between them. CDR1 DFQATT and CDR2 SNEGSKA come from the germline V gene (reference sequence). This CDR3 comprises 14 residues. This CDR3 reads CSARHRVRSTEAFF. The CDR3 DNA reads TGCAGTGCTAGGCACAGGGTCAGGAGCACTGAAGCTTTCTTT.

By share, this clonotype counts as medium-sized. The chain carries TRBV5-1 and TRBJ1-2, with a tentative D call TRBD1 (5 bases). The CDR3 is 13 residues long. The germline gives CDR1 SGHRS, CDR2 YFSETQ. Trimming removed 4 bases at V and 6 bases at J, with 13 bases between. In DNA, the CDR3 is TGCGCCAGCAGCCCCCAGGGCGGTGATGGCTACACCTTC. It is translated as CASSPQGGDGYTF.

This clonotype was seen many times. J is TRBJ2-2 and V is TRBV13; D ambiguous. The CDR3 has 13 residues. V was trimmed by 2 bases and J by 4 bases, leaving 5 bases between them. The germline CDR1 and CDR2 sequences are PRHDT and FYEKMQ (reference sequence). The CDR3 sequence is CASSLRRTGELFF. The CDR3 region has the DNA TGTGCCAGCAGCTTACGCCGCACCGGGGAGCTGTTTTTT.

This clonotype was seen many times. This chain links TRBV5-1 with TRBJ1-4, with D uncertain. This CDR3 is 13 amino acids long. In germline, CDR1 is SGHRS, CDR2 YFSETQ. The germline V and J ends were trimmed by 0 bases and 5 bases, with 5 bases remaining between them. CDR3 loop: CASSLGPNEKLFF. The CDR3, as DNA: TGCGCCAGCAGCTTGGGACCGAATGAAAAACTGTTTTTT.

The chain couples TRBV5-4 to TRBJ1-1; possibly TRBD1 for D (5 bases). CDR1 and CDR2 (germline): SGHNT, YYREEE (reference sequence). The CDR3 is 15 residues long. Between the trimmed V and J ends, which lost 3 bases and 1 base, there was a span of 13 bases. As DNA, the CDR3 is TGTGCCAGCAGCTCGGGACGGATAACGAACACTGAAGCTTTCTTT. It encodes CASSSGRITNTEAFF.

The rearrangement uses TRBV20-1 and TRBJ2-1, with 9 bases that match TRBD1. CDR1 DFQATT and CDR2 SNEGSKA come from the germline V gene (reference sequence). V lost 6 bases and J lost 9; bases outside the gene matches: 9. The CDR3 sequence is 13 residues long. CDR3 region: CSARRTGVSEQFF. In DNA form, the CDR3 reads TGCAGTGCGAGACGGACAGGGGTGAGTGAGCAGTTCTTC.

The rearrangement joins TRBV20-1 to TRBJ1-1; TRBD1 might be the D (5 bases). This CDR3 has 13 residues. The V gene's germline CDR1 is DFQATT and CDR2 SNEGSKA (reference sequence). V dropped 6 bases and J dropped 5 bases, with 16 bases sitting between them. The CDR3 DNA is TGCAGTGCCAGAACAGGTTTGACGACTGAAGCTTTCTTT. Amino acids: CSARTGLTTEAFF.

The table lists this clonotype with many counts. This rearrangement joins TRBV28 to TRBJ2-7; TRBD1 matches 8 bases. The germline V gene has CDR1 MDHEN and CDR2 SYDVKM. The ends lost 6 bases at V and 7 bases at J; junction bases unmatched: 11. The CDR3 loop spans 14 amino acids. CDR3 coding DNA: TGTGCCAGCAGCCTGGACAGGGTTACGGTGGAGCAGTACTTC. Protein product: CASSLDRVTVEQYF.